This T cell receptor (beta chain) derives from a study of blood T cell repertoires in COVID-19. Across the study: The United States, Italy and Spain were the sources of the acute and convalescent COVID-19 samples. Sources were T cells, B-cell-depleted T cells, or PBMCs; the material itself was cDNA or gDNA.

V trimming: 0 bases; J trimming: 0 bases; junction bases outside the gene matches: 4. Germline V gene lookup returns CDR1 MGHRA and CDR2 YSYEKL. CDR3 length: 16 amino acids. Original processing notes: Reference gene primers were amplified, and this amplification served to estimate nucleated cell counts. Only in-frame clones appear in the TCRdb table, and some are missing; sequencing was by immunoSEQ multiplex PCR. V and J calls and clone size come straight from that table; D and trimming were deduced from the DNA. The sample records around 26,000 clones, 90% to 95% being singletons. The receptor comes from a human donor in a cohort sampled during active COVID-19. Sequencing was carried out using peripheral blood. The chain couples TRBV4-1 to TRBJ1-1; 7 positions match TRBD1. The CDR3, as DNA: TGCGCCAGCAGCCAAGATTCGACAGGGTTGAACACTGAAGCTTTCTTT. This gives the protein CASSQDSTGLNTEAFF.